Following are 18 T cell receptor beta chains from one sample sequenced in a study of T cell responses to AZD1222 COVID-19 vaccine. Data came from immunoSEQ multiplex PCR; TCRdb stores just in-frame clones and leaves some out. The data hold approximately 140,000 clones, with about 91% observed a single time. This specimen was peripheral blood, taken 28 days after the second AZD1222 dose. The source of these receptors is an adult who received the AZD1222 COVID-19 vaccine.

The J gene is TRBJ1-6, the V gene TRBV7-2; D is uncertain. The CDR3 totals 14 residues. The V end was cut by 6 bases, the J end by 7 bases, with 13 bases between. Germline V lookup: CDR1 SGHTA, CDR2 FQGNSA. The CDR3 nucleotides read TGTGCCAGCAGGCCTAGGGTGGGCAATTCACCCCTCCACTTT. Its translation is CASRPRVGNSPLHF.

The chain uses TRBV5-1 and TRBJ1-1; D is uncertain. CDR1 and CDR2 (germline): SGHRS, YFSETQ. V lost 7 bases and J lost 0, with 16 bases in between. This CDR3 has 15 amino acids. The CDR3 here is CASSRTGSLNTEAFF. In DNA, the CDR3 is TGCGCCAGCTCTCGGACGGGGAGTCTGAACACTGAAGCTTTCTTT.

V is TRBV6-2 or TRBV6-3 and J is TRBJ2-2; 15 bases line up with TRBD2. V dropped 0 bases and J dropped 5; count of bases not matched to a gene: 10. The CDR3 totals 20 residues. Germline CDR1 MNHEY, CDR2 SVGEGT. The DNA for the CDR3 is TGTGCCAGCAGTTACTCGTATCCCCGGGGACTAGCGGGAGGAACCGGGGAGCTGTTTTTT. This translates into CASSYSYPRGLAGGTGELFF.

J is TRBJ2-7 and V is TRBV11-2; 7 bases match TRBD1. J was trimmed by 1 base and V by 1 base; bases with no gene match: 7. CDR1 and CDR2 from the germline V gene are SGHAT and FQNNGV. The length of the CDR3 is 16 residues. The DNA for the CDR3 is TGTGCCAGCAGCTTAGTAAACAGGGGACCGTCCTACGAGCAGTACTTC. It specifies CASSLVNRGPSYEQYF.

The chain has TRBV18 and TRBJ1-3; 10 bases are shared with TRBD1. J gave up 4 bases and V 3 bases, and 6 bases lay outside the gene matches. This CDR3 is 16 amino acids long. CDR1 KGHSH and CDR2 LQKENI come from the germline V gene. The CDR3 sequence: CASSPSGDRGGNTIYF. CDR3 bases: TGTGCCAGCTCACCTTCTGGGGACAGGGGCGGAAACACCATATATTTT.

The chain employs TRBV5-1 and TRBJ2-1; 12 nucleotides match TRBD2. From germline, CDR1 is SGHRS and CDR2 YFSETQ. V shed 7 bases, J shed 5 bases, and the junction held 13 bases outside the gene matches. The CDR3 consists of 17 residues. CDR3 bases: TGCGCCAGCTCCCTTTTAGGACTAGCGGGGCCAAACAATGAGCAGTTCTTC. The encoded protein is CASSLLGLAGPNNEQFF.

The chain combines TRBV27 with TRBJ1-5; D is ambiguous. CDR1 and CDR2 from the germline V gene are MNHEY and SMNVEV (reference sequence). The ends were cut back, 2 bases at V and 3 bases at J, with 11 bases in the middle. The CDR3 spans 15 residues. The DNA of the CDR3 is TGTGCCAGCAGTTTAGGAGACGGGATCAATCAGCCCCAGCATTTT. Amino acids: CASSLGDGINQPQHF.

The J gene is TRBJ2-3, the V gene TRBV9, with D possibly matching TRBD2 (6 bases). The CDR3 is 12 amino acids. V was cut by 0 bases and J by 11 bases, with 10 bases left in between. Germline CDR1 is SGDLS and CDR2 is YYNGEE. The CDR3 DNA sequence: TGTGCCAGCAGCGTAGAGGCGGGGAGGCAGTATTTT. Translated, it gives CASSVEAGRQYF. The full variable domain, in which reference TRBV9 and TRBJ2-3 provide the parts outside the CDR3, is DSGVTQTPKHLITATGQRVTLRCSPRSGDLSVYWYQQSLDQGLQFLIQYYNGEERAKGNILERFSAQQFPDLHSELNLSSLELGDSALYFCASSVEAGRQYFGPGTRLTVL.

The rearrangement uses TRBV20-1 and TRBJ2-7, with a tentative D call TRBD2 (6 bases). The CDR3 runs 14 residues. Germline CDR1 DFQATT, CDR2 SNEGSKA (reference sequence). V lost 3 bases, J lost 0 bases, and 12 bases lay in between. CDR3 amino acids: CSASRRDLSYEQYF. The CDR3 nucleotides are TGCAGTGCTAGTAGGCGGGACCTCTCCTACGAGCAGTACTTC.

The chain carries TRBV29-1 and TRBJ2-7, with 11 bases matching TRBD1. The CDR3 is 16 residues long. J lost 5 bases, V lost 6 bases, and 15 bases had no gene match. The germline V gene has CDR1 SQVTM and CDR2 ANQGSEA. CDR3 sequence: CSVQKVGQGAFHEQYF. CDR3 nucleotide sequence: TGCAGCGTCCAGAAAGTCGGACAGGGGGCTTTCCACGAGCAGTACTTC.

This clone appeared a single time. The chain joins TRBV23-1 to TRBJ1-1; D unclear. TRBV23-1 has ORF status, its function being uncertain. The CDR3 contains 19 residues. Trimming cost V 0 bases and J 5 bases, with 25 bases left between them. The CDR3 bases are TGCGCCAGCAGTCAATCGAGGGCGGCTGGAGACGGACTCTGGACTGAAGCTTTCTTT. Translation: CASSQSRAAGDGLWTEAFF.

V and J are TRBV18 and TRBJ1-5; D gene ambiguous. This CDR3 is 15 amino acids long. In germline, CDR1 is KGHSH, CDR2 LQKENI. Trimming removed 3 bases at V and 0 bases at J, with 9 bases between. The CDR3 here is CASSPNSASNQPQHF. CDR3 DNA sequence: TGTGCCAGCTCACCCAATAGTGCTAGCAATCAGCCCCAGCATTTT.

The CDR3 loop reads CASSLARSEWGEYGQPQHF. The CDR3 bases are TGTGCCAGCAGCTTAGCGCGGTCTGAGTGGGGAGAATACGGTCAGCCCCAGCATTTT. The chain links TRBV7-2 to TRBJ1-5; D remains unclear. V shed 0 bases and J shed 6 bases, with 24 bases lying between them. The CDR3 is 19 residues long. Germline assignment: CDR1 SGHTA and CDR2 FQGNSA.

The chain uses TRBV27 and TRBJ2-2; a possible D gene is TRBD2 (7 bases). CDR3 length: 20 residues. The germline gives CDR1 MNHEY, CDR2 SMNVEV (reference sequence). Trimming removed 2 bases at V and 0 bases at J, with 22 bases between. The CDR3 nucleotides are TGTGCCAGCAGTTTAGGCCTTCGGGGGGCCCTAACCTCGAACACCGGGGAGCTGTTTTTT. Amino acids: CASSLGLRGALTSNTGELFF.

The rearrangement uses TRBV5-1 and TRBJ2-1; 7 bases line up with TRBD1. Germline V gene lookup returns CDR1 SGHRS and CDR2 YFSETQ. Unmatched junction bases numbered 8, after V lost 5 bases and J lost 6 bases. The CDR3 sequence is 14 residues long. DNA of the CDR3: TGCGCCAGCAGACACGTCTACAGGGGCAATGAGCAGTTCTTC. Its protein is CASRHVYRGNEQFF.

V is TRBV6-5 and J is TRBJ1-2; D gene ambiguous. Germline V gene sequence: CDR1 MNHEY, CDR2 SVGAGI. The CDR3 has 14 amino acids. V dropped 2 bases and J dropped 7 bases, with 14 bases sitting between them. DNA for the CDR3: TGTGCCAGCAGTTACCGACGGAAGGAGGCTGGCTACACCTTC. It translates to CASSYRRKEAGYTF.

This chain links TRBV6-6 with TRBJ1-2, with unresolved D. There are 14 residues in the CDR3. Trimming removed 2 bases at V and 2 bases at J, with 9 bases between. Germline loops: CDR1 MNHNY, CDR2 SVGAGI (reference sequence). CDR3 residues: CASSYPDTNYGYTF. In DNA form, the CDR3 reads TGTGCCAGCAGTTACCCCGATACCAACTATGGCTACACCTTC.

This chain joins TRBV19 and TRBJ1-4, with D hard to call. CDR3 size: 12 residues. Germline-derived CDR1 and CDR2 are LNHDA and SQIVND (reference sequence). The V end was cut by 7 bases, the J end by 8 bases, with 11 bases between. DNA for the CDR3: TGTGCCAGTAAAACTGGAATCGAAAAACTGTTTTTT. This encodes CASKTGIEKLFF. Full variable domain (rest looked up from reference TRBV19 and TRBJ1-4): DGGITQSPKYLFRKEGQNVTLSCEQNLNHDAMYWYRQDPGQGLRLIYYSQIVNDFQKGDIAEGYSVSREKKESFPLTVTSAQKNPTAFYLCASKTGIEKLFFGSGTQLSVL.